This T cell receptor (beta chain) comes out of a study of OX40 agonist ivuxolimab in advanced cancers. Study-wide background: Averaging around 60 years in age, with a range of roughly 20 to 90, the cohort was around 85% male. The study's findings and limits: The study did not work out the antigen specificity of the expanded peripheral T cells.

This clone was found a few times. Its antigen is not known. Profiling relied on immunoSEQ multiplex PCR, and the TCRdb table lists in-frame clones only, not all of them. The sample contains 43,000 or so clones, roughly 90% of which appear only once. This CDR3 region has 9 residues. Looked up from germline, CDR1 is MRHNA and CDR2 is SNTAGT. V was cut by 9 bases and J by 7 bases, with 6 bases left in between. With baseline, cycle 4 day 1, and cycle 7 day 1 as timepoints, blood was sampled. This chain connects TRBV6-4 to TRBJ1-1; D unresolved. The sequencing here drew on CD4+ or CD8+ T cells sorted from blood, taken in a trial of the OX40 agonist ivuxolimab. The sequence came from an adult with an advanced solid tumor such as melanoma, head and neck, liver or kidney cancer. The CDR3 DNA follows: TGTGCCAGACGACATGAAGCTTTCTTT. This gives the protein CARRHEAFF.